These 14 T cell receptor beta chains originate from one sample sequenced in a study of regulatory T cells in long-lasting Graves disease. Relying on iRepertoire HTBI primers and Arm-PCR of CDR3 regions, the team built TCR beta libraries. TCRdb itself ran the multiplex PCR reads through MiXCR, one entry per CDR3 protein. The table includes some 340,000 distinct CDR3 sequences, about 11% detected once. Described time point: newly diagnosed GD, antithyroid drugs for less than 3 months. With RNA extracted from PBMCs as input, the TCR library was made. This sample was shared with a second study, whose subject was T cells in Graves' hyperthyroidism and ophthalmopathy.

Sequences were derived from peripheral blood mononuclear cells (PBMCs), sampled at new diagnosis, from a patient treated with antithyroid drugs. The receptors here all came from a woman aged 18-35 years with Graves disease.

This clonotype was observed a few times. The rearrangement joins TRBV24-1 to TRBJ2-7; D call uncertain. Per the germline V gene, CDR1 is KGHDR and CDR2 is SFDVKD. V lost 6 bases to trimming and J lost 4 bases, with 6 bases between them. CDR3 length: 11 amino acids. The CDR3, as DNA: TGTGCCACCAGTTCCGGGTACGAGCAGTACTTC. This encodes CATSSGYEQYF.

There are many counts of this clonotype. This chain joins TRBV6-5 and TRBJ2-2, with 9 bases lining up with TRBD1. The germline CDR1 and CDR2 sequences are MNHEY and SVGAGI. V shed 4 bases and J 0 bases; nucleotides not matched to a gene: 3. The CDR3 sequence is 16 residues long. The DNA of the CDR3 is TGTGCCAGCAGTTGGGGACAGGGCGCGAACACCGGGGAGCTGTTTTTT. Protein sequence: CASSWGQGANTGELFF.

This CDR3 is CSASGGLSSYEQYV. For the CDR3, the DNA is TGCAGTGCTAGCGGAGGGTTGAGCTCCTACGAGCAGTACGTC. The chain links TRBV20-1 to TRBJ2-7; the D gene is possibly TRBD2 (6 bases). Trimming pared 3 bases from V and 0 bases from J, leaving 12 bases between. The CDR3 length is 14 residues. CDR1 is DFQATT, CDR2 SNEGSKA, per germline (reference sequence).

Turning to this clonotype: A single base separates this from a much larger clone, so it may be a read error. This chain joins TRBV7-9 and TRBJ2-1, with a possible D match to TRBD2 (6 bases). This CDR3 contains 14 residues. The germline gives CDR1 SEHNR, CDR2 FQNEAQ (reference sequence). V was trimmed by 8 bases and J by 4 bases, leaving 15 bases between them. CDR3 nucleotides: TGTGCCAGCGGCCCAGCGGGTTCATACAATGAGCAGTTCTTC. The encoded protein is CASGPAGSYNEQFF.

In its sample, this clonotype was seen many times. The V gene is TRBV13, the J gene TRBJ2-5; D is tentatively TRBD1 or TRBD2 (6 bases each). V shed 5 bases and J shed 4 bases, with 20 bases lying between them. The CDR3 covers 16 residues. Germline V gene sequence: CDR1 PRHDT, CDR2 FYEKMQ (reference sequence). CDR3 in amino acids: CASSPGGVGGAETQYF. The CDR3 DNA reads TGTGCCAGCAGCCCAGGTGGGGTCGGGGGCGCAGAGACCCAGTACTTC.

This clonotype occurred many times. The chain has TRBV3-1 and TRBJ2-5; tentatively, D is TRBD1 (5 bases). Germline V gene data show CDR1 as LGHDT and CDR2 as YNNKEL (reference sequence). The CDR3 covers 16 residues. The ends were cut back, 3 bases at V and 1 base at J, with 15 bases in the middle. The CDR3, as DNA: TGTGCCAGCAGCCACTCGCAGGGTTTTATCCAAGAGACCCAGTACTTC. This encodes CASSHSQGFIQETQYF.

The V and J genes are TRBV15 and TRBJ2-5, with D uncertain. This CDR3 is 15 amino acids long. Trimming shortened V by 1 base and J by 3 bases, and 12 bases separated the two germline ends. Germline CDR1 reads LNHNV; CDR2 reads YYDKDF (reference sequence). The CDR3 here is CATSRVGQLKETQYF. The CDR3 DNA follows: TGTGCCACCAGCAGAGTTGGGCAACTTAAAGAGACCCAGTACTTC.

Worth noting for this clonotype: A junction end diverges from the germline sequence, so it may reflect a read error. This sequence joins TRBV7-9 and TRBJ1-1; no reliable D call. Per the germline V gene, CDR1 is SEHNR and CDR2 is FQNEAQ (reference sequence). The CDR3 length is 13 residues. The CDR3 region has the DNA TGTGTCAGCAGCTTAGGATCGAGGGTTGAAGCTTTCTTT. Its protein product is CVSSLGSRVEAFF.

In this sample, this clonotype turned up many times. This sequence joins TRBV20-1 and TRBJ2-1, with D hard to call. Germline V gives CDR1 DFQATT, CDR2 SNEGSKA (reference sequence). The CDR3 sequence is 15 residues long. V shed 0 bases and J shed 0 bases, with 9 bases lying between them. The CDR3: CSARDDLSSYNEQFF. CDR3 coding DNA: TGCAGTGCTAGAGATGACCTGAGCTCCTACAATGAGCAGTTCTTC.

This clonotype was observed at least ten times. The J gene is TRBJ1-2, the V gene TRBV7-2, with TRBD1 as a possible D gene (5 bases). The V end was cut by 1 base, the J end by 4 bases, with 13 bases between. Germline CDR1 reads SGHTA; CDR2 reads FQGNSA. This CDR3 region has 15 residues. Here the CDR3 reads CASSLEARAPYGYTF. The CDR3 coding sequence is TGTGCCAGCAGCTTAGAGGCCAGGGCCCCCTATGGCTACACCTTC.

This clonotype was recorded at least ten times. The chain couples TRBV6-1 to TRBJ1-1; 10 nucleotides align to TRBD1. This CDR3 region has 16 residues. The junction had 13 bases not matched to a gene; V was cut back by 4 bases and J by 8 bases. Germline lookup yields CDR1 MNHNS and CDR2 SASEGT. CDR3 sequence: CASSVAATGGLGEAFF. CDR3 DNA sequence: TGTGCCAGCAGTGTAGCCGCGACAGGGGGCCTCGGGGAAGCTTTCTTT.

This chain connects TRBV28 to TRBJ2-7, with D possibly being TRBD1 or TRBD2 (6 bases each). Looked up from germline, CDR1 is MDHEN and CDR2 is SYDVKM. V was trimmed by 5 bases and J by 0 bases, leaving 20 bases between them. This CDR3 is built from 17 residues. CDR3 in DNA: TGTGCCAGCAGTCCCAATCGAAGTCGGGGGCCCTCCTACGAGCAGTACTTC. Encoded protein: CASSPNRSRGPSYEQYF.

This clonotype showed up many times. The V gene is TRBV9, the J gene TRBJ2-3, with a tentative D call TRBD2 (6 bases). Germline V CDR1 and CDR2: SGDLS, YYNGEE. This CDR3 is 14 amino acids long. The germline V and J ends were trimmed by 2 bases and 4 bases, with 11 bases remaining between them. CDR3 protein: CASSVYGGPDTQYF. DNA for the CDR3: TGTGCCAGCAGCGTGTACGGGGGACCAGATACGCAGTATTTT.

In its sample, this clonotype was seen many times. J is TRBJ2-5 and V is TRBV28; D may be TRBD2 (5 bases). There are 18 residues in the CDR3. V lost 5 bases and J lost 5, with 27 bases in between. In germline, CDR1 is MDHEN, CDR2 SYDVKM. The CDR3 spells CASSHIRGVAGEGETQYF. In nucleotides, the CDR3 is TGTGCCAGCAGTCACATTCGTGGGGTTGCCGGGGAAGGGGAGACCCAGTACTTC.